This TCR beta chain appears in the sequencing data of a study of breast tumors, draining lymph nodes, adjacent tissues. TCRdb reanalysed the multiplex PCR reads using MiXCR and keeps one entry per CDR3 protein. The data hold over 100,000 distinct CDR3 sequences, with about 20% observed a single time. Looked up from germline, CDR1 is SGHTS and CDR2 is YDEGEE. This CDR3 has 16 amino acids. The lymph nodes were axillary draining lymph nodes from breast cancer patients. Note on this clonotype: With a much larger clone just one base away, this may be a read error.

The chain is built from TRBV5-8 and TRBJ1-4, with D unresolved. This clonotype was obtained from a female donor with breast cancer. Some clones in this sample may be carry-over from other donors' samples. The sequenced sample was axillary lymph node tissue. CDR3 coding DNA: TGTGCCAGCAGCTTGGGGGCCCGGGAGATGAATGGAAAACTGTTTTTT. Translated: CASSLGAREMNGKLFF.